This record covers a single T cell receptor beta chain. The data belong to a study of T cells after yellow fever vaccination. Across the whole study: Low-cell-number fractions were prepared with SMART-Seq v4 Ultra Low Input.

This CDR3 comprises 16 residues. Germline values: CDR1 SGHVS, CDR2 FNYEAQ. J was trimmed by 2 bases and V by 5 bases; bases with no gene match: 5. TCRdb used MiXCR to reprocess the 5' RACE reads, holding one entry per CDR3 protein. The repertoire includes about 340,000 distinct CDR3 sequences, 12% of them detected once, and around 3% sits in the top ten. The TCR was taken from a young man who received the YFV17D yellow fever vaccine. The sequenced sample was CD4+ T cells sorted from PBMCs, obtained 15 days after the yellow fever booster vaccination. The chain employs TRBV7-6 and TRBJ2-5; 13 nucleotides match TRBD2. The CDR3 sequence: CASSPRLAGGQETQYF. The CDR3 DNA sequence: TGTGCCAGCAGCCCACGACTAGCGGGGGGACAAGAGACCCAGTACTTC. The full variable domain, in which reference TRBV7-6 and TRBJ2-5 provide the parts outside the CDR3, is GAGVSQSPRYKVTKRGQDVALRCDPISGHVSLYWYRQALGQGPEFLTYFNYEAQQDKSGLPNDRFSAERPEGSISTLTIQRTEQRDSAMYRCASSPRLAGGQETQYFGPGTRLLVL.